A single sample is the source of the 27 T cell receptor beta chains below, sequenced in a study of blood T cells in healthy people across ages. Alongside a J-beta primer mix, a sample-barcoded 5' primer served in a second PCR lasting about 7 to 11 cycles. A single record per CDR3 protein comes from TCRdb applying MiXCR to the 5' RACE reads. The table has approximately 900,000 distinct CDR3 sequences, almost 30% seen once; the top ten hold around 9.6%. The data were also submitted as part of a second study, on T cells of mothers and their children.

The sample taken for sequencing was blood. The receptors stem from a middle-aged woman in good health.

The rearrangement joins TRBV27 to TRBJ1-1; 7 bases are shared with TRBD1. CDR1 is MNHEY, CDR2 SMNVEV, per germline (reference sequence). The CDR3 is made up of 14 amino acids. J was trimmed by 1 base and V by 7 bases; bases with no gene match: 6. CDR3 amino acids: CASTIRGGNTEAFF. CDR3 in DNA: TGTGCCAGCACTATCAGGGGGGGGAACACTGAAGCTTTCTTT.

On this clonotype: This could be a read error, since a much larger clone is one nucleotide away. The V call is TRBV9, the J call TRBJ2-7, with D unclear. Per germline, CDR1 SGDLS and CDR2 YYNGEE. The CDR3 loop spans 13 amino acids. CDR3 DNA: TGTGCCAGCAGCGACCAGCACTCCTACGAGCGGTACTTC. Protein product: CASSDQHSYERYF.

This clonotype was observed a few times. This chain joins TRBV28 and TRBJ2-1; 11 bases fit TRBD2. V was pared by 6 bases and J by 3 bases, with 4 bases of the junction left unmatched. The CDR3 contains 15 residues. Germline-derived CDR1 and CDR2 are MDHEN and SYDVKM. CDR3 in amino acids: CASSWLAGGYNEQFF. CDR3 sequence (DNA): TGTGCCAGCAGCTGGCTAGCGGGGGGCTACAATGAGCAGTTCTTC.

J is TRBJ2-3 and V is TRBV20-1, with 7 bases fitting TRBD1. V shed 6 bases and J 8 bases; nucleotides not matched to a gene: 23. The CDR3 loop spans 17 amino acids. Germline CDR1 and CDR2: DFQATT and SNEGSKA (reference sequence). In nucleotides, the CDR3 is TGCAGTGCGAGCCGACAGGGTTTCTGGTCTGTTAGCCCTACGCAGTATTTT. As protein: CSASRQGFWSVSPTQYF.

The V and J genes are TRBV6-5 and TRBJ2-1; tentative D call: TRBD2 (6 bases). The CDR3 spans 13 residues. Trimming removed 5 bases at V and 8 bases at J, with 13 bases between. Germline values: CDR1 MNHEY, CDR2 SVGAGI. The CDR3 DNA is TGTGCCAGCAGTGGGGCGGGGTCGGATGAGCAGTTCTTC. Encoded protein: CASSGAGSDEQFF.

The genes are TRBV3-1 and TRBJ2-7; tentative D call: TRBD2 (6 bases). Near its end, the DNA agrees better with TRBJ2-1, so the J call may be wrong. The CDR3 spans 13 residues. CDR1 and CDR2 (germline): LGHDT, YNNKEL (reference sequence). The CDR3 DNA is TGTGCCAGCAGCCAAGATAAGGCGGGGCCGCAGTTCTTC. It specifies CASSQDKAGPQFF.

This clonotype was detected many times. The chain is built from TRBV7-2 and TRBJ2-3; no reliable D call. Germline V lookup: CDR1 SGHTA, CDR2 FQGNSA. Trimming took 4 bases from V and 0 from J, leaving 2 bases between them. This CDR3 region has 12 residues. As DNA, the CDR3 is TGTGCCAGCAGCTGGAGCACAGATACGCAGTATTTT. It specifies CASSWSTDTQYF.

In its sample, this clonotype was seen a few times. V and J are TRBV29-1 and TRBJ2-1; D is ambiguous. CDR3 length: 12 residues. CDR1 is SQVTM and CDR2 is ANQGSEA in the germline V gene. The V gene lost 0 bases and the J gene lost 6 bases, with 6 bases spanning the gap. CDR3 sequence (DNA): TGCAGCGTTGAAGATCCGAGCAATGAGCAGTTCTTC. It is translated as CSVEDPSNEQFF.

This clonotype showed up just a few times. This rearrangement joins TRBV5-1 to TRBJ2-4; D possibly uses TRBD1 or TRBD2 (5 bases each). Judging by the DNA end, TRBJ2-7 fits better; the J call may be wrong. Germline loops: CDR1 SGHRS, CDR2 YFSETQ. CDR3 length: 15 residues. The CDR3 region is CASSFRDVAVYEQYF. Here the CDR3 DNA reads TGCGCCAGCAGCTTCCGGGACGTCGCAGTCTACGAGCAGTACTTC.

Written as DNA, the CDR3 is TGTGCCAGCAGCTTAGAGTGGGGGGGGCAGTACTTC. It yields the protein CASSLEWGGQYF. This rearrangement joins TRBV7-2 to TRBJ2-5; 7 bases fit TRBD2. The germline V gene encodes CDR1 SGHTA and CDR2 FQGNSA. CDR3 size: 12 residues. V shed 1 base, J shed 11 bases, and the junction held 4 bases outside the gene matches.

This clonotype was counted between two and nine times. The chain is built from TRBV5-1 and TRBJ1-1; D is unclear. Germline CDR1 and CDR2: SGHRS and YFSETQ. Trimming stripped 1 base from V and 1 base from J, with 11 bases between. This CDR3 has 15 residues. The CDR3 DNA reads TGCGCCAGCAGCTTGTATAGCCGACAGAACACTGAAGCTTTCTTT. This codes for CASSLYSRQNTEAFF.

The rearrangement uses TRBV29-1 and TRBJ2-3, with D perhaps matching TRBD1 (6 bases). Germline values: CDR1 SQVTM, CDR2 ANQGSEA. Deletions cut 5 bases from V and 0 bases from J, with 6 bases between. CDR3 length: 12 amino acids. CDR3 loop: CSVTGSTDTQYF. The CDR3, as DNA: TGCAGCGTTACAGGGAGCACAGATACGCAGTATTTT.

This clonotype was found a few times. The chain couples TRBV18 to TRBJ2-3; the match to TRBD1 covers 8 bases. Germline-derived CDR1 and CDR2 are KGHSH and LQKENI. The V segment lost 6 bases and the J segment 2 bases; nucleotides outside the gene matches: 4. The CDR3 contains 14 residues. For the CDR3, the DNA is TGTGCCAGCTCTTGGACAGGGCCCACAGATACGCAGTATTTT. It translates to CASSWTGPTDTQYF.

V gene TRBV2 combines with J gene TRBJ1-1; D is unresolved. The V and J ends lost 3 bases and 8 bases respectively, with 7 bases between them. The CDR3 extends over 11 amino acids. The germline CDR1 and CDR2 sequences are SNHLY and FYNNEI. The CDR3 nucleotides are TGTGCCAGCAGTGAGGTTCTGGAAGCTTTCTTT. Amino acid sequence: CASSEVLEAFF.

This chain uses TRBV5-1 with TRBJ2-6; 8 bases match TRBD1. Germline V lookup: CDR1 SGHRS, CDR2 YFSETQ. The CDR3 extends over 18 amino acids. Germline trimming cut 4 bases from V and 0 bases from J; bases unmatched to any gene: 9. CDR3 sequence: CASSKQGVIISGANVLTF. In DNA form, the CDR3 reads TGCGCCAGCAGCAAACAGGGGGTGATAATCTCTGGGGCCAACGTCCTGACTTTC. Full variable domain (missing parts from reference TRBV5-1 and TRBJ2-6): KAGVTQTPRYLIKTRGQQVTLSCSPISGHRSVSWYQQTPGQGLQFLFEYFSETQRNKGNFPGRFSGRQFSNSRSEMNVSTLELGDSALYLCASSKQGVIISGANVLTFGAGSRLTVL.

This clonotype was picked up a small number of times. The chain links TRBV5-1 to TRBJ2-2; D possibly corresponds to TRBD1 (5 bases). Germline values: CDR1 SGHRS, CDR2 YFSETQ. V was cut by 4 bases and J by 4 bases, with 14 bases left in between. There are 15 residues in the CDR3. The CDR3 DNA follows: TGCGCCAGCAGCCCTGGAGCAGGGATCACCGGGGAGCTGTTTTTT. This codes for CASSPGAGITGELFF.

V and J are TRBV7-9 and TRBJ2-6, with D possibly TRBD1 on 5 matching bases. Germline V CDR1 and CDR2: SEHNR, FQNEAQ (reference sequence). The CDR3 is made up of 13 amino acids. Between the trimmed V and J ends, which lost 9 bases and 1 base, there was a span of 7 bases. DNA for the CDR3: TGTGCCAGTACAGGTTCTGGGGCCAACGTCCTGACTTTC. It is translated as CASTGSGANVLTF.

The rearrangement joins TRBV7-8 to TRBJ2-3; TRBD2 agrees at 8 bases. The CDR3 sequence is 16 residues long. CDR1 is SGHVS and CDR2 is FQNEAQ in the germline V gene. The ends lost 2 bases at V and 5 bases at J; junction bases unmatched: 9. CDR3 sequence: CASSLSGGGTQDTQYF. DNA for the CDR3: TGTGCCAGCAGCTTATCCGGCGGGGGGACACAAGATACGCAGTATTTT.

V usage is TRBV24-1 and J usage is TRBJ1-2; D perhaps matches TRBD1 (6 bases). Germline CDR1 reads KGHDR; CDR2 reads SFDVKD. The CDR3 contains 13 residues. V lost 9 bases and J lost 5, with 15 bases in between. Here the CDR3 reads CATSGRGSYGYTF. The CDR3 DNA follows: TGTGCCACCTCGGGCAGGGGTTCATATGGCTACACCTTC.

The V gene is TRBV13, the J gene TRBJ2-7; D may be TRBD2 (5 bases). The CDR3 is 14 residues long. Between the trimmed V and J ends, which lost 6 bases and 0 bases, there was a span of 12 bases. Germline lookup yields CDR1 PRHDT and CDR2 FYEKMQ (reference sequence). In DNA, the CDR3 is TGTGCCAGCAGGGAGGCACTGAGCTCCTACGAGCAGTACTTC. It codes for CASREALSSYEQYF.

The V and J genes are TRBV18 and TRBJ2-3; 11 nucleotides align to TRBD1. V lost 0 bases to trimming and J lost 4 bases; unmatched junction nucleotides: 3. The CDR3 is 16 amino acids. Germline V gene data show CDR1 as KGHSH and CDR2 as LQKENI. The CDR3 coding sequence is TGTGCCAGCTCACCACCGGACAGGGGGCCGGCAGATACGCAGTATTTT. Translating it yields CASSPPDRGPADTQYF.

This clonotype was recorded many times. The chain is built from TRBV5-1 and TRBJ2-5; tentative D call: TRBD2 (6 bases). The germline V gene has CDR1 SGHRS and CDR2 YFSETQ. V lost 4 bases to trimming and J lost 2 bases, with 18 bases between them. The CDR3 spans 16 residues. The CDR3 spells CASSGGRIAIQETQYF. DNA for the CDR3: TGCGCCAGCAGCGGGGGGAGGATTGCAATTCAAGAGACCCAGTACTTC.

About this clonotype: One end of the junction fails to match germline, which may point to a read error. The V and J genes are TRBV3-1 and TRBJ1-1; D might be TRBD1 (6 bases). Germline V gives CDR1 LGHDT, CDR2 YNNKEL (reference sequence). The CDR3 is made up of 14 amino acids. The CDR3 DNA reads as TGTGTCAGCAGCCAAACAGGGACGAGCACTGAAGCTTTCTTT. Translated, it gives CVSSQTGTSTEAFF. The variable domain in full, with the rest retrieved from reference TRBV3-1 and TRBJ1-1, is DTAVSQTPKYLVTQMGNDKSIKCEQNLGHDTMYWYKQDSKKFLKIMFSYNNKELIINETVPNRFSPKSPDKAHLNLHINSLELGDSAVYFCVSSQTGTSTEAFFGQGTRLTVV.

The sample holds a few counts of this clonotype. A much more abundant neighbour one base away suggests this may be a read error. This chain joins TRBV7-2 and TRBJ2-7; D gene uncertain. With the DNA end fitting TRBJ2-1 better, the J assignment may be wrong. This CDR3 spans 13 amino acids. The germline V gene encodes CDR1 SGHTA and CDR2 FQGNSA. CDR3 DNA sequence: TGTGCCAGCAGCTTAGTGAACTCCTACGAGCAGTTCTTC. Residues: CASSLVNSYEQFF.

The genes are TRBV30 and TRBJ1-2; D is unclear. CDR3 length: 13 amino acids. The germline gives CDR1 GTSNPN, CDR2 SVGIG (reference sequence). The V and J ends lost 0 bases and 4 bases respectively, with 9 bases between them. The CDR3 DNA sequence: TGTGCCTGGAGTGTGAAGGCTAGCTATGGCTACACCTTC. The encoded protein is CAWSVKASYGYTF.

The chain combines TRBV14 with TRBJ2-7, with D perhaps matching TRBD1 (6 bases). Per the germline V gene, CDR1 is SGHDN and CDR2 is FVKESK. Trimming removed 3 bases at V and 2 bases at J, with 14 bases between. The CDR3 totals 15 residues. In DNA form, the CDR3 reads TGTGCCAGCAGCCACATGACAGGCGGACCCTACGAGCAGTACTTC. It specifies CASSHMTGGPYEQYF.

The chain links TRBV4-3 to TRBJ2-7, with no clear D. With 0 bases removed from V and 10 bases from J, the gap between germline ends came to 16 bases. Looked up from germline, CDR1 is LGHNA and CDR2 is YSLEER. The CDR3 runs to 14 residues. Written as DNA, the CDR3 is TGCGCCAGCAGCCAAGAGCCGGTTTCAGAGGCCCAGTACTTC. It yields the protein CASSQEPVSEAQYF.